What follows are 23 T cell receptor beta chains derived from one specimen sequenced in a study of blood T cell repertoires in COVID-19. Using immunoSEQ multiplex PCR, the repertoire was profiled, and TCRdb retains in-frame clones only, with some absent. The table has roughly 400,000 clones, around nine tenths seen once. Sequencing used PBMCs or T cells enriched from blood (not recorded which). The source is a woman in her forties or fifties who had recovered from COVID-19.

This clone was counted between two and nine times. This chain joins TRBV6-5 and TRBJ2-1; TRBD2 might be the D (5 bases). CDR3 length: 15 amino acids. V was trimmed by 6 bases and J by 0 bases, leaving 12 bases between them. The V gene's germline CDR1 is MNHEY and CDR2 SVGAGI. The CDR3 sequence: CASRRRESSYNEQFF. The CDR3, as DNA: TGTGCCAGCAGACGAAGGGAGAGCTCCTACAATGAGCAGTTCTTC.

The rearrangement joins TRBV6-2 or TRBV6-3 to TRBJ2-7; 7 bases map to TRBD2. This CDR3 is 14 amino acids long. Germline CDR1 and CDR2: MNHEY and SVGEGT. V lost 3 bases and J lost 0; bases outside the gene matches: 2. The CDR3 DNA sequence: TGTGCCAGCAGTTATGGGGGGGACTCCTACGAGCAGTACTTC. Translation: CASSYGGDSYEQYF.

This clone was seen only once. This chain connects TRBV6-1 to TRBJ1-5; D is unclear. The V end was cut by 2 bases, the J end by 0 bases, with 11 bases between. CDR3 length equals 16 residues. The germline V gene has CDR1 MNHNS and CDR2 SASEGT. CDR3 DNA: TGTGCCAGCAGTGAACAGTTCCAGGATAGCAATCAGCCCCAGCATTTT. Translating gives CASSEQFQDSNQPQHF.

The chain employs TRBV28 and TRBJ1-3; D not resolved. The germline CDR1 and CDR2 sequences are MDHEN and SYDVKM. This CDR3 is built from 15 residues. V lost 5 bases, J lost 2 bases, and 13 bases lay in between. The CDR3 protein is CASSPTYRAGNTIYF. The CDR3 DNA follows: TGTGCCAGCAGTCCTACATACAGAGCTGGAAACACCATATATTTT.

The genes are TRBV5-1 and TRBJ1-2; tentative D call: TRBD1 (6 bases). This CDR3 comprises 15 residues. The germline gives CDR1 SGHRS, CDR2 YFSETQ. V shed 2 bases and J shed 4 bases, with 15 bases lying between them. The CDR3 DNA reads TGCGCCAGCAGCTTTGGACAGCAGAGGTTCTATGGCTACACCTTC. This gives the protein CASSFGQQRFYGYTF.

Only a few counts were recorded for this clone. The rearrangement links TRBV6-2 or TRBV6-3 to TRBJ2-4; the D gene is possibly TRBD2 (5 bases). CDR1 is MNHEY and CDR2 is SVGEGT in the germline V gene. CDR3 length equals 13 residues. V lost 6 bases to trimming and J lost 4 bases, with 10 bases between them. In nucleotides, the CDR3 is TGTGCCAGCAGCCGCCGGGGAAAAAACATTCAGTACTTC. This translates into CASSRRGKNIQYF.

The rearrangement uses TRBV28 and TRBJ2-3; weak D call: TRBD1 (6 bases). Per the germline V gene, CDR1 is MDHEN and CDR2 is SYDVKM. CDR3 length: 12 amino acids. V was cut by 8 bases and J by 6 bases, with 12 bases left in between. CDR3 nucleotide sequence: TGTGCCAGCCGGACAGCTGGTGATACGCAGTATTTT. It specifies CASRTAGDTQYF.

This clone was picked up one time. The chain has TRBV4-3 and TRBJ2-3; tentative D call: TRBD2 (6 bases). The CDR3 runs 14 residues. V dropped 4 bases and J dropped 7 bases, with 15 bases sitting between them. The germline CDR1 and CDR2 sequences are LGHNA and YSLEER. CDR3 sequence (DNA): TGCGCCAGCAGCCTGGCGGGGATGGGCTATACGCAGTATTTT. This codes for CASSLAGMGYTQYF.

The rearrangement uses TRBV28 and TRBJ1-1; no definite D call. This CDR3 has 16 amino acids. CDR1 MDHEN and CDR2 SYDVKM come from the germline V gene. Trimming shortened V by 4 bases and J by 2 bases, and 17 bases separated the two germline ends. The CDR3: CASSSLRTAGNTEAFF. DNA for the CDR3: TGTGCCAGCAGTTCTCTCCGGACCGCGGGAAACACTGAAGCTTTCTTT.

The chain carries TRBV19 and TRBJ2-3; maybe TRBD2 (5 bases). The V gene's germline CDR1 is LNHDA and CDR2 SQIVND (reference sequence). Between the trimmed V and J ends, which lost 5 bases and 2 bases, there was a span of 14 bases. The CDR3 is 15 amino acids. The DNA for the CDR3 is TGTGCCAGTAGTGCGGGCCTATGGGCCACAGATACGCAGTATTTT. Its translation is CASSAGLWATDTQYF. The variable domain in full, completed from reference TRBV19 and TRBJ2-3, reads DGGITQSPKYLFRKEGQNVTLSCEQNLNHDAMYWYRQDPGQGLRLIYYSQIVNDFQKGDIAEGYSVSREKKESFPLTVTSAQKNPTAFYLCASSAGLWATDTQYFGPGTRLTVL.

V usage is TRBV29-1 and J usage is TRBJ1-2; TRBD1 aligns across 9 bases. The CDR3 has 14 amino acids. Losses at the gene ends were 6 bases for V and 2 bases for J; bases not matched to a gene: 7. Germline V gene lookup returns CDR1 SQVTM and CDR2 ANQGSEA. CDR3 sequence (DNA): TGCAGCGTCGGGGGGGGACAGGGAAACTATGGCTACACCTTC. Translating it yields CSVGGGQGNYGYTF.

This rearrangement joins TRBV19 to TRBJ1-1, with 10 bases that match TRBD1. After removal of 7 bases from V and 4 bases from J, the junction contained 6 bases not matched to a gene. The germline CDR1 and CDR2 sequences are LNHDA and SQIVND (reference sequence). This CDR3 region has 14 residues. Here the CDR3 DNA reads TGTGCCAGTACCCCGGGACAGGGGAGCACTGAAGCTTTCTTT. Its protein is CASTPGQGSTEAFF. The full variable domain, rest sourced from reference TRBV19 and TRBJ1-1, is DGGITQSPKYLFRKEGQNVTLSCEQNLNHDAMYWYRQDPGQGLRLIYYSQIVNDFQKGDIAEGYSVSREKKESFPLTVTSAQKNPTAFYLCASTPGQGSTEAFFGQGTRLTVV.

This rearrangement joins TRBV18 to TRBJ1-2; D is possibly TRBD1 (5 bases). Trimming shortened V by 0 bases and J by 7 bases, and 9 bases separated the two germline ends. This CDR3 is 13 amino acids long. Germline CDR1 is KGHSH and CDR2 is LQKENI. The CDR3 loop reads CASSPPGQGGYTF. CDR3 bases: TGTGCCAGCTCACCACCGGGTCAGGGTGGCTACACCTTC.

The CDR3 DNA sequence: TGTGCCAGCAGCCACGGACCTGGGAAGGGGAATCAGCCCCAGCATTTT. As protein: CASSHGPGKGNQPQHF. The J gene is TRBJ1-5, the V gene TRBV7-6; D possibly corresponds to TRBD1 (5 bases). V lost 5 bases and J 4 bases, leaving 18 bases between the germline ends. The germline CDR1 and CDR2 sequences are SGHVS and FNYEAQ. The CDR3 has 16 amino acids.

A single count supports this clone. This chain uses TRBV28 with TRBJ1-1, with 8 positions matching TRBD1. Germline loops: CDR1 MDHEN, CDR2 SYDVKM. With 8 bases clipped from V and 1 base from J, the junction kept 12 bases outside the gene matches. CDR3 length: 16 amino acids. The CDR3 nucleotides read TGTGCCAGCCCCCCCCTCGACAGGGGAGCGAACACTGAAGCTTTCTTT. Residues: CASPPLDRGANTEAFF.

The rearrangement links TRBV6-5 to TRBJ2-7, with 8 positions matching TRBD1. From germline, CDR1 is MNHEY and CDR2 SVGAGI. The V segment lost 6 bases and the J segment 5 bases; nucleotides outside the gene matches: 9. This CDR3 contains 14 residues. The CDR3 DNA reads TGTGCCAGCAGCTTCGGACAGGGCAAAAACGAGCAGTACTTC. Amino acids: CASSFGQGKNEQYF.

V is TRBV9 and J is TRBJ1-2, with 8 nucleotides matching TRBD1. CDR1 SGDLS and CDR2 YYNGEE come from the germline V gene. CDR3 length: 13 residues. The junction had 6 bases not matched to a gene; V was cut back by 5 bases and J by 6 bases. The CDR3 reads CASRLTGGHGYTF. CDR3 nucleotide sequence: TGTGCCAGCAGGTTAACAGGGGGGCATGGCTACACCTTC.

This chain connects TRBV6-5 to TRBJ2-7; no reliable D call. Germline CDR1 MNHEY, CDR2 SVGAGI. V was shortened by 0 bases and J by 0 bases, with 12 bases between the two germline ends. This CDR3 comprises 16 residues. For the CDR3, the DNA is TGTGCCAGCAGTTACTCGGTCGGCACGGGCTCCTACGAGCAGTACTTC. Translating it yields CASSYSVGTGSYEQYF.

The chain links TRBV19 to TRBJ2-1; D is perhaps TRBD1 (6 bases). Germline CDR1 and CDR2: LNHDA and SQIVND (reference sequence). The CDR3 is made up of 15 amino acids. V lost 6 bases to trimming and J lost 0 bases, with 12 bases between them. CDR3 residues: CASRVQGLSYNEQFF. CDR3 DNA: TGTGCCAGTAGAGTACAGGGTCTCTCCTACAATGAGCAGTTCTTC. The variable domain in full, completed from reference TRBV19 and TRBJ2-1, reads DGGITQSPKYLFRKEGQNVTLSCEQNLNHDAMYWYRQDPGQGLRLIYYSQIVNDFQKGDIAEGYSVSREKKESFPLTVTSAQKNPTAFYLCASRVQGLSYNEQFFGPGTRLTVL.

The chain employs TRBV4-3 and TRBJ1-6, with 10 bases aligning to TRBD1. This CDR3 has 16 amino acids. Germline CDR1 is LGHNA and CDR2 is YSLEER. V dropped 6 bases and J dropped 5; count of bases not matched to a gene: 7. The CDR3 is CASRLGTGENNSPLHF. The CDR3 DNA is TGCGCCAGCAGACTCGGGACAGGGGAGAATAATTCACCCCTCCACTTT.

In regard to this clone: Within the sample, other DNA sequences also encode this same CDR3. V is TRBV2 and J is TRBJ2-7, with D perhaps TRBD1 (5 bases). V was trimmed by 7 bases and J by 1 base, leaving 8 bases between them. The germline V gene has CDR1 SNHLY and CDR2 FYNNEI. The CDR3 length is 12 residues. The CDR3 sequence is CASTRESYEQYF. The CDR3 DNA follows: TGTGCCAGCACCAGGGAATCCTACGAGCAGTACTTC.

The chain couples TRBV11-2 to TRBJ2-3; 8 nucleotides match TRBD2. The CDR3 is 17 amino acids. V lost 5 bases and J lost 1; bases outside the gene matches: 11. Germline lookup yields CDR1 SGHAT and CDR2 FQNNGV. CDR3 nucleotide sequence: TGTGCCAGCAGCCGGGGCGGATCGGGGGGGCGCACAGATACGCAGTATTTT. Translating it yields CASSRGGSGGRTDTQYF.

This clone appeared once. The CDR3 DNA reads TGTGCCAGCGGCCCCCGGGAGAATACTGAAGCTTTCTTT. Its protein is CASGPRENTEAFF. The chain couples TRBV5-5 to TRBJ1-1; D gene ambiguous. Germline CDR1 SGHKS, CDR2 YYEKEE (reference sequence). The CDR3 covers 13 residues. The ends were cut back, 7 bases at V and 5 bases at J, with 15 bases in the middle.